These 3 T cell receptor beta chains share one sample of origin, sequenced in a study of Graves' ophthalmopathy and Graves' hyperthyroidism. The authors amplified TCR beta CDR3 regions, and they did so from RNA transcripts for repertoire sequencing. First-round RT-PCR employed HTBI primers, with a second-round multiplex PCR after it. TCRdb independently ran MiXCR on the multiplex PCR reads; one entry per CDR3 protein. The sample includes over a million distinct CDR3 sequences, less than 45% seen only once; the top ten take around 10%. The sequenced sample consisted of peripheral blood or thyroid tissue (not recorded which). These receptors all come from an adult man with Graves' hyperthyroidism.

About this clonotype itself: The missing conserved phenylalanine or tryptophan at the end of this CDR3 makes a read error likely. Because the CDR3's place on the DNA is in doubt, the DNA is left out and the CDR3 is given as listed by TCRdb. This chain joins TRBV10-3 and TRBJ2-7; the table names TRBD2, a call not compared with the DNA. The germline V gene has CDR1 ENHRY and CDR2 SYGVKD. The CDR3 spans 11 residues, counting both ends. This chain's CDR3 is CASSNERTEYT.

The rearrangement joins TRBV12-3 or TRBV12-4 to TRBJ1-3; D gene ambiguous. The CDR3 covers 14 residues. Trimming cost V 6 bases and J 4 bases, with 13 bases left between them. CDR3 DNA sequence: TGTGCCAGCAGCGCGACGGCTGCCGGAAACACCATATATTTT. Translating gives CASSATAAGNTIYF.

This clonotype has a count of ten or more. The V gene is TRBV7-2, the J gene TRBJ2-2, with 7 bases identical to TRBD2. The CDR3 covers 17 residues. The germline V gene has CDR1 SGHTA and CDR2 FQGNSA. The J segment lost 0 bases and the V segment lost 5 bases, leaving 9 bases of the junction unmatched. Written as DNA, the CDR3 is TGTGCCAGCAGCGTCCGGGAGGTCCCTTCGAACACCGGGGAGCTGTTTTTT. Translated: CASSVREVPSNTGELFF.